This T cell receptor beta chain was documented in a study of T cell responses to AZD1222 COVID-19 vaccine. The assay was immunoSEQ multiplex PCR, and TCRdb's table has in-frame clones only and misses some. The profile shows 120,000 to 150,000 clones, 75% to 95% of them singletons. This CDR3 comprises 14 residues. The V end was cut by 0 bases, the J end by 4 bases, with 10 bases between. Germline assignment: CDR1 SGHKS and CDR2 YYEKEE (reference sequence). About this clone: Its antigen is unidentified.

Points from the study as a whole: Donor demographics were predominantly white British with a female majority; clonal diversity may be underestimated. Spike-wide vaccine-associated CD4 TCRs dominated at 160-218 and 743-854.

The receptor was derived from an adult who received the MenACWY meningococcal vaccine as a control. The material sequenced was peripheral blood, taken 28 days after the second dose of the MenACWY control vaccine. This sequence joins TRBV5-5 and TRBJ2-5; D uncertain. The CDR3 loop is CASSLVVRAETQYF. The CDR3 bases are TGTGCCAGCAGCTTGGTTGTCCGGGCAGAGACCCAGTACTTC.